The present T cell receptor beta chain was sequenced within a study of T cell clonotyping in hematopoietic cell transplantation. From germline, CDR1 is SGDLS and CDR2 YYNGEE. The CDR3 is made up of 15 amino acids. The V end lost 1 base, the J end lost 1 base, and 12 bases lay between the germline ends. TCRdb keeps only in-frame clones here, not all; method: immunoSEQ multiplex PCR. The sample yields around 13,000 clones, roughly 80% seen once. This clone came up once. The chain has TRBV9 and TRBJ2-7; a possible D gene is TRBD2 (6 bases). Sequenced material: PBMCs, taken 100 days after allogeneic stem cell transplant. The clonotype was recovered from a female patient in her 40s who had an allogeneic stem cell transplant from a related donor, so T cells may come from the graft donor. Some clones in this sample may be carry-over from other donors' samples. CDR3 loop: CASSVNPAGSYEQYF. Written as DNA, the CDR3 is TGTGCCAGCAGCGTAAATCCGGCGGGGTCCTACGAGCAGTACTTC.